This T cell receptor (beta chain) is drawn from a study of cytomegalovirus exposure and HLA in healthy donors. This clone came up a few times. Its antigen is undetermined. The same CDR3 also results from other DNA sequences found in this sample. Germline V CDR1 and CDR2: LNHDA, SQIVND (reference sequence). V was trimmed by 5 bases and J by 2 bases, leaving 9 bases between them. The CDR3 runs to 13 residues. Notes on the study in general: Associated with cytomegalovirus, according to the listing, were 150 to 200 TCR beta chains.

Amplification used 60 Vbeta primers and 13 Jbeta primers. Some clones are missing from TCRdb's copy, which holds only in-frame ones; the method was immunoSEQ multiplex PCR. Among 95,000 to 100,000 clones listed, 9.4% were seen once. Nominally healthy donors were sampled, though unrecorded immune exposures were likely. The chain links TRBV19 to TRBJ1-1; possibly TRBD1 for D (5 bases). The receptor was derived from a man aged 45-60 years in good health and CMV-seropositive. Sequencing used PBMCs. CDR3 sequence reads: CASSLQENTEAFF. The CDR3 DNA follows: TGTGCCAGTAGTCTACAGGAAAACACTGAAGCTTTCTTT.